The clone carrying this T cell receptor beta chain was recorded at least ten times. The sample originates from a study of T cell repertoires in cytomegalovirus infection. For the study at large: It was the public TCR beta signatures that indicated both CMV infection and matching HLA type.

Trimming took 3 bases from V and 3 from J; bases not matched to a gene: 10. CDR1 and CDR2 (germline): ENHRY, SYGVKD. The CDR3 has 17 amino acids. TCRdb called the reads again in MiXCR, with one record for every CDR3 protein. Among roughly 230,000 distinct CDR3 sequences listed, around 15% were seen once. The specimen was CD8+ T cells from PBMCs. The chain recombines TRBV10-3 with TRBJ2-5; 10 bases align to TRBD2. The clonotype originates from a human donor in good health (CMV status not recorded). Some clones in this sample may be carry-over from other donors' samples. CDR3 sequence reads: CAISETLAGGMEETQYF. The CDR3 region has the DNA TGTGCCATCAGTGAAACGTTAGCGGGGGGCATGGAAGAGACCCAGTACTTC.